This T cell receptor beta chain was captured by sequencing in a study of monozygotic twins with cystic fibrosis. As concerns this clone: Its cognate antigen is unknown.

Notes on the study in general: Co-twins had the most similar V usage for 13 of 16 pairs, J for 8. Shared CDR3 numbers were not associated with age, concordance or severity.

Germline trimming cut 4 bases from V and 5 bases from J; bases unmatched to any gene: 7. The CDR3 is 14 amino acids. The germline gives CDR1 SGHRS, CDR2 YFSETQ. The protocol was immunoSEQ multiplex PCR, while the TCRdb copy is restricted to in-frame clones and leaves out a portion. In the table there are roughly 28,000 clones, over 80% of which are singletons. The chain is built from TRBV5-1 and TRBJ2-7, with 9 bases matching TRBD1. This TCR was sampled from a girl aged 2-10 years with cystic fibrosis. What was sequenced was blood. CDR3 loop: CASSRGQGRDEQYF. CDR3 coding DNA: TGCGCCAGCAGCCGAGGACAGGGGCGGGACGAGCAGTACTTC.